This T cell receptor (beta chain) came from a study of blood T cell repertoires in COVID-19. Study-level information: Sites across the United States, Italy and Spain contributed samples from acute and convalescent COVID-19.

CDR3 length equals 15 residues. CDR1 LGHNA and CDR2 YSLEER come from the germline V gene. Trimming took 1 base from V and 3 from J; bases not matched to a gene: 1. Under the authors' procedure: The authors estimated nucleated cell counts from reference gene primer amplification. Produced via immunoSEQ multiplex PCR; TCRdb's table is partial and in-frame only. The DNA gave D and trimming, while V, J and clone size come from that table. The data show about 330,000 clones, with about four fifths seen just once and about 1.2% held by the top ten. The TCR sequence derives from a woman between 45 and 60 years old with acute or convalescent COVID-19. The specimen was peripheral blood. The chain is built from TRBV4-3 and TRBJ2-7; 12 bases map to TRBD2. Here the CDR3 reads CASSQGTSGIYEQYF. The DNA for the CDR3 is TGCGCCAGCAGCCAAGGGACTAGCGGGATCTACGAGCAGTACTTC.